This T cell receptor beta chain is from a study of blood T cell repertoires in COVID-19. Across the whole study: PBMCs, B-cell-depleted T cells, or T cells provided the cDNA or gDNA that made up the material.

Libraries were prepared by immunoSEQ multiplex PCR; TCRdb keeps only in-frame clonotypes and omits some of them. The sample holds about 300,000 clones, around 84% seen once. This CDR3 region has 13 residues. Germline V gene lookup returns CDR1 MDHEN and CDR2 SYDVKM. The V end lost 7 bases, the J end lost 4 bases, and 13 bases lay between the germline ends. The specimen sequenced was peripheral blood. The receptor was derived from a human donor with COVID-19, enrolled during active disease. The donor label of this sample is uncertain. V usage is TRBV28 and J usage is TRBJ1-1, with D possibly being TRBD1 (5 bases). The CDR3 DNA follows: TGTGCCAGCACCAAAGGGAGGGGCACTGAAGCTTTCTTT. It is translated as CASTKGRGTEAFF.